Described below is a single T cell receptor beta chain sequence and its context. Its matching antigen is unknown. The PCR had 60 Vbeta and 13 Jbeta primers. Clones were read by immunoSEQ multiplex PCR, and TCRdb kept only the in-frame ones, dropping some. The data contain roughly 190,000 clones, roughly three quarters of them singletons. These data originate in a study of cytomegalovirus exposure and HLA in healthy donors. Whole-study context: Drawn from HLA-typed donors, 65 million to 100 million unique TCRs were held in an early data release. Whole-study findings and limits: When a later analysis was performed, an Asian-associated ancestry cluster reportedly had fewer N-insertions than the approximately 690-donor mean. As a later analysis showed, several of the most significant clusters appeared to be linked to common viral pathogens. For most TCR beta V segments, an earlier analysis put the productive rate at about 87% or about 30% of the time.

The specimen was PBMCs. The sequence derives from a woman aged 45 to 65 in good health and CMV-seronegative.

The CDR3 loop is CASRGGAGQGTDTQYF. Written as DNA, the CDR3 is TGTGCCAGCAGAGGGGGCGCGGGACAGGGGACAGATACGCAGTATTTT. The rearrangement joins TRBV2 to TRBJ2-3, with 10 bases aligning to TRBD1. The length of the CDR3 is 16 residues. Germline-derived CDR1 and CDR2 are SNHLY and FYNNEI. V lost 6 bases and J lost 3; bases outside the gene matches: 9.